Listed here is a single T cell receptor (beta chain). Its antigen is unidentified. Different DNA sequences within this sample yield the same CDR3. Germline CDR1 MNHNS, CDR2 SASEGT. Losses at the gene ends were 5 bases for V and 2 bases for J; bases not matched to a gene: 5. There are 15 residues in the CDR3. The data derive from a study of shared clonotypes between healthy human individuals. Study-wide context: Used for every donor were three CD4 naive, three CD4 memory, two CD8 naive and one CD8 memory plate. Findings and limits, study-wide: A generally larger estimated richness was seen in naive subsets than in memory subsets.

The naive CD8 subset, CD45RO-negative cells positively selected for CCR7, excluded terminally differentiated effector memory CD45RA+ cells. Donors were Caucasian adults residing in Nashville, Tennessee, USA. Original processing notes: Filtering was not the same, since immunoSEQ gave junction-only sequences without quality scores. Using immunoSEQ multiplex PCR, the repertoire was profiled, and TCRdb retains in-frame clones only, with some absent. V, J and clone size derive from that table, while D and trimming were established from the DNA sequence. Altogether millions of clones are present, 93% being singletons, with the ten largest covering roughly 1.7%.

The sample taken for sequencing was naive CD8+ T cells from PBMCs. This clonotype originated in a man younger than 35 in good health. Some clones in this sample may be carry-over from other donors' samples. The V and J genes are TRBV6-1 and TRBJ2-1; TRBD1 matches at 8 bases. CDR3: CASSTDRGPYNEQFF. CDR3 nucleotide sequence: TGTGCCAGCAGTACTGACAGGGGCCCCTACAATGAGCAGTTCTTC.